This T cell receptor beta chain comes out of a study of blood T cells in healthy people across ages. General observations from the study: Compared with aged donors, long-lived donors showed fewer expanded clones, suggesting selection. The recorded TCR beta diversity per million T cells decreased in a roughly linear manner with age.

With regard to this clonotype: The target antigen is unknown.

Total RNA amounts of at least 6 micrograms were extracted per sample. This CDR3 region has 15 residues. Germline V lookup: CDR1 KGHDR, CDR2 SFDVKD. V lost 1 base, J lost 6 bases, and 6 bases stayed unmatched. Using a J-beta primer mix together with a sample-barcoded 5' primer, a second PCR was run for roughly 6 to 12 cycles. A 12-random-nucleotide template-switch adaptor tagged each cDNA molecule. MiXCR, applied by TCRdb to the 5' RACE reads, yields one record per CDR3 protein. The sample lists about 1.4 million distinct CDR3 sequences; around 59% were seen once. The chain joins TRBV24-1 to TRBJ2-3, with 7 bases identical to TRBD1. Sequencing was carried out using blood. This clonotype originated in a man between 18 and 29 years old in good health. Here the CDR3 reads CATSDFGDSSDTQYF. Here the CDR3 DNA reads TGTGCCACCAGTGATTTCGGGGACAGCTCTGATACGCAGTATTTT.